This T cell receptor (beta chain) was retrieved from a study of T cell responses to AZD1222 COVID-19 vaccine (dated by TCRdb to the early 2020s). Regarding the complete study: AZD1222 recipients given second doses at about 4 weeks or at about 12 weeks were pooled, since spike-specific TCR depth and breadth were not found to differ between the two schedules. A total of 233 trial participants underwent TCR sequencing, of whom about 210 received two doses of AZD1222 and about 26 received two doses of the MenACWY control vaccine. Enrollment into the trials was organized by age into subgroups of 18-55, 56-69 and 70-plus years, and those subgroups contained roughly 150, 30 and 60 TCR-sequenced participants, respectively.

The CDR3 regions of human TCRbeta chains were analyzed by immunosequencing. As for the original processing: TCRs in the repertoires were compared against a reference library of SARS-CoV-2-specific TCRs that had been generated with the MIRA antigen-specificity platform. Breadth was defined as the fraction of unique TCRs that were SARS-CoV-2-associated. Depth was defined as the fraction of total T cells that were SARS-CoV-2-associated. Using the MIRA data, each spike-specific TCR was mapped to the spike region that the TCR reacts to and placed in a CD4 or CD8 class. Log10-transformed breadth and depth values were compared by one-way ANOVA with Sidak's multiple comparisons tests. The table comes from immuneACCESS by way of TCRdb, which keeps in-frame sequences with V and J called. Part of the clones is missing from these tables; in studies checked, under half for an unresolved V gene and the rest for unknown reasons. V and J calls and clone size are given by that table; D and trimming were obtained from the DNA. This sample comprises about 200,000 clones, around 94% of them detected only once. 1% to 1.5% of the sample belongs to the ten largest clones.

A word on this clone: Its binding antigen is unknown. Base qualities are not provided; no much larger clone lies one nucleotide away.

Taken with the paper, the label for time point translates to: baseline before first vaccination. Samples from vaccinated people were obtained from the UK trials COV001 and COV002, which included a single-blind randomized controlled phase 2/3 trial of AZD1222 (ChAdOx1 nCoV-19) in healthy adults. Trial participant PBMC samples were collected at day 0 and day 28 after the second dose for TCRbeta chain sequencing. Study-level results and caveats: After two AZD1222 doses, both the breadth and the depth of spike-specific TCRs were significantly higher than at day 0 and than in MenACWY recipients. CD4 TCRs associated with the vaccine covered the entire spike protein, and the dominant responses were in regions 160-218 and 743-854. Nearly half of unique spike-specific TCRs reportedly recognized epitopes outside regions mutated in the B.1.351 and B.1.1.7 variants. The 56-69-year group was small, and its depth increase did not reach significance, likely because of low power. Participants were mostly white British and included more females than males, and it was suggested by the authors that clonal diversity may have been underestimated. Because no day 14 peak-response samples were available, the repertoires could be characterized only after the peak T cell response. Only five or six AZD1222 recipients were SARS-CoV-2 seropositive at baseline, limiting conclusions about previously exposed vaccinees.

CDR3 length: 14 amino acids, cysteine to phenylalanine. Solely the CDR3 DNA is kept, with 42 bases framed from the first base. The germline V gene provides CDR1 LGHNT and CDR2 FRNRAP. This clonotype originated in an adult in good health. The specimen was peripheral blood, collected on day 0 of AZD1222 vaccination. Recombination joined TRBV12-5 with TRBJ1-5, with no D gene named confidently. For the CDR3, the sequence is CASSYGYSNQPQHF. The bases are TGTGCCAGTTCATACGGCTACAGCAATCAGCCCCAGCATTTT.